One sample yielded the 8 T cell receptor beta chains listed below, sequenced in a study of radiation and T cells in renal cell carcinoma (dated by TCRdb to 2020 to 2021). Libraries were made using the immunoSEQ multiplex PCR assay. This is the immuneACCESS table as TCRdb keeps it, with only in-frame sequences that have V and J called. A part of the clones is gone; compared with another copy, unresolved V genes explain less than half, and the rest is unexplained. For this sample there are some 130,000 clones; 70% to 90% appear just once. The ten top clones hold 5.8% of the sample. According to the study, the label for this sample's time point signals: blood 2 weeks post-SBRT. This specimen's treatment or condition label, per the study, means: 15 Gy SBRT to primary tumor, nephrectomy 4 weeks later. The sample was blood, taken from a patient whose treatment included radiotherapy and nephrectomy. The receptors come from a woman in her 70s with renal cell carcinoma.

This chain links TRBV27 with TRBJ1-2; D is perhaps TRBD1 (6 bases). V was clipped by 0 bases and J by 2 bases, with 13 bases between them. There are 16 residues in the CDR3. CDR1 is MNHEY and CDR2 is SMNVEV in the germline V gene (reference sequence). In DNA, the CDR3 is TGTGCCAGCAGTTTATCGTTTACGGGGGGCAACTATGGCTACACCTTC. It specifies CASSLSFTGGNYGYTF.

This chain uses TRBV5-1 with TRBJ1-2; D gene uncertain. V lost 4 bases to trimming and J lost 8 bases, with 18 bases between them. This CDR3 is 14 amino acids long. Germline loops: CDR1 SGHRS, CDR2 YFSETQ. The CDR3 sequence is CASSPNDPFEGYTF. DNA for the CDR3: TGCGCCAGCAGCCCGAACGACCCTTTCGAGGGCTACACCTTC.

The table lists this clone with a few counts. The V call is TRBV30, the J call TRBJ1-1; D is unclear. Germline loops: CDR1 GTSNPN, CDR2 SVGIG (reference sequence). The CDR3 loop spans 12 amino acids. V was pared by 4 bases and J by 8 bases, with 14 bases between. CDR3 in amino acids: CAWMIGRQEAFF. CDR3 bases: TGTGCCTGGATGATAGGGAGGCAGGAAGCTTTCTTT.

The genes are TRBV7-2 and TRBJ1-5; 7 nucleotides match TRBD1. The germline V gene encodes CDR1 SGHTA and CDR2 FQGNSA. With V trimmed by 3 bases and J by 6 bases, 8 bases remained unmatched. CDR3 length equals 15 residues. As DNA, the CDR3 is TGTGCCAGCAGCTTGGTCGACAGGGCCGGTCAGCCCCAGCATTTT. It specifies CASSLVDRAGQPQHF.

This rearrangement joins TRBV19 to TRBJ1-2; 8 positions agree with TRBD1. The CDR3 has 14 residues. With V trimmed by 0 bases and J by 8 bases, 5 bases remained unmatched. CDR1 LNHDA and CDR2 SQIVND come from the germline V gene (reference sequence). The CDR3 DNA sequence: TGTGCCAGTAGTATAGACCGGACAGGGAAAGGCTACACCTTC. It codes for CASSIDRTGKGYTF.

V usage is TRBV11-3 and J usage is TRBJ2-2, with 7 bases lining up with TRBD1. The CDR3 is made up of 17 amino acids. The V and J ends lost 5 bases and 6 bases, in that order; junction bases with no gene match: 15. The germline CDR1 and CDR2 sequences are SGHNT and YENEEA. CDR3: CASSPTSTGSGSGELFF. The CDR3 region has the DNA TGTGCCAGCAGCCCAACCTCGACAGGGTCGGGATCCGGGGAGCTGTTTTTT.

The J gene is TRBJ1-2, the V gene TRBV13; D unclear. Germline V gene data show CDR1 as PRHDT and CDR2 as FYEKMQ (reference sequence). The CDR3 has 14 amino acids. Trimming took off 2 bases at V and 5 bases at J, with 12 bases between the two ends. The CDR3 loop reads CASSLRSFGYGYTF. Written as DNA, the CDR3 is TGTGCCAGCAGCTTACGCAGTTTTGGGTATGGCTACACCTTC. Supplemented by reference TRBV13 and TRBJ1-2, the full variable domain reads AAGVIQSPRHLIKEKRETATLKCYPIPRHDTVYWYQQGPGQDPQFLISFYEKMQSDKGSIPDRFSAQQFSDYHSELNMSSLELGDSALYFCASSLRSFGYGYTFGSGTRLTVV.

The CDR3 nucleotides read TGTGCCAGCAGTATCTTTACCGCGAACACCGGGGAGCTGTTTTTT. Protein: CASSIFTANTGELFF. The chain links TRBV2 to TRBJ2-2; D unresolved. The CDR3 extends over 15 amino acids. V was pared by 5 bases and J by 0 bases, with 10 bases between. Germline V lookup: CDR1 SNHLY, CDR2 FYNNEI. Full variable domain (rest looked up from reference TRBV2 and TRBJ2-2): EPEVTQTPSHQVTQMGQEVILRCVPISNHLYFYWYRQILGQKVEFLVSFYNNEISEKSEIFDDQFSVERPDGSNFTLKIRSTKLEDSAMYFCASSIFTANTGELFFGEGSRLTVL.